Each of the 18 T cell receptor beta chains below was sequenced from the same sample in a study of identical twins. TCRdb recomputed calls from the 5' RACE reads with MiXCR, one row per CDR3 protein. The sample records a few hundred thousand distinct CDR3 sequences, around 15% being singletons. These data were also reused for a study on yellow fever vaccine responses in identical twins.

Specimen: CD4+ T cells sorted from blood. The receptors here all came from a woman in her late teens or twenties in good health.

The gene calls are TRBV20-1 and TRBJ2-1; perhaps TRBD1 as D (6 bases). With 6 bases removed from V and 7 bases from J, the gap between germline ends came to 16 bases. Germline V CDR1 and CDR2: DFQATT, SNEGSKA (reference sequence). This CDR3 contains 13 residues. The CDR3 coding sequence is TGCAGTGCCGCTTGGGACACGGGGAATGAGCAGTTCTTC. This codes for CSAAWDTGNEQFF.

This clonotype turned up a few times. This rearrangement joins TRBV20-1 to TRBJ2-4; the D gene is possibly TRBD1 (5 bases). Trimming took off 5 bases at V and 9 bases at J, with 8 bases between the two ends. This CDR3 spans 10 amino acids. The germline V gene has CDR1 DFQATT and CDR2 SNEGSKA (reference sequence). CDR3 coding DNA: TGCAGTGCTTCCGACAGCATTCAGTACTTC. The encoded protein is CSASDSIQYF.

The V and J genes are TRBV18 and TRBJ1-1; D uncertain. CDR3 length: 14 amino acids. The germline gives CDR1 KGHSH, CDR2 LQKENI. V dropped 0 bases and J dropped 7 bases, with 12 bases sitting between them. CDR3 DNA sequence: TGTGCCAGCTCACCACCGAGCCAGAGTCGTGAAGCTTTCTTT. It yields the protein CASSPPSQSREAFF.

The V gene is TRBV7-8, the J gene TRBJ2-7; 7 bases agree with TRBD1. This CDR3 has 18 residues. Unmatched junction bases numbered 15, after V lost 2 bases and J lost 2 bases. Germline V gene lookup returns CDR1 SGHVS and CDR2 FQNEAQ. The CDR3 reads CASSLRAGGLANTYEQYF. The CDR3 nucleotides are TGTGCCAGCAGCTTAAGGGCAGGGGGTTTGGCGAATACCTACGAGCAGTACTTC.

The chain couples TRBV10-3 to TRBJ2-1; D unclear. Trimming took off 0 bases at V and 10 bases at J, with 7 bases between the two ends. Germline V CDR1 and CDR2: ENHRY, SYGVKD. This CDR3 is built from 12 residues. CDR3: CAISESLREQFF. In DNA, the CDR3 is TGTGCCATCAGTGAGTCCCTCCGGGAGCAGTTCTTC.

This clonotype was recorded at least ten times. This sequence joins TRBV7-2 and TRBJ2-3; D possibly corresponds to TRBD2 (5 bases). The germline V and J ends were trimmed by 1 base and 5 bases, with 10 bases remaining between them. Germline CDR1 SGHTA, CDR2 FQGNSA. This CDR3 region has 14 residues. The CDR3 DNA reads TGTGCCAGCAGCTTAGTTGGACGGGGAGATACGCAGTATTTT. This sequence encodes CASSLVGRGDTQYF.

This clonotype was observed a handful of times. V is TRBV12-3 or TRBV12-4 and J is TRBJ2-3, with unresolved D. CDR3 length equals 13 residues. Trimming removed 3 bases at V and 5 bases at J, with 9 bases between. The CDR3 nucleotides read TGTGCCAGCAGTTTTGTAAGGCGAGATACGCAGTATTTT. This codes for CASSFVRRDTQYF.

A few counts support this clonotype. The chain joins TRBV5-1 to TRBJ2-1; 8 bases line up with TRBD1. Trimming at V came to 4 bases and at J to 8 bases, leaving 11 bases not matched to a gene. Germline loops: CDR1 SGHRS, CDR2 YFSETQ. CDR3 length: 15 amino acids. The CDR3 loop is CASSRTGTGLDEQFF. In nucleotides, the CDR3 is TGCGCCAGCAGCAGGACAGGGACGGGGTTGGATGAGCAGTTCTTC.

The chain recombines TRBV29-1 with TRBJ1-1, with D maybe TRBD1 (5 bases). Trimming took off 4 bases at V and 3 bases at J, with 15 bases between the two ends. CDR3 length: 14 amino acids. Germline loops: CDR1 SQVTM, CDR2 ANQGSEA. The CDR3 region is CSVGGAAGYTEAFF. In DNA, the CDR3 is TGCAGCGTTGGGGGCGCGGCGGGGTACACTGAAGCTTTCTTT.

The chain has TRBV6-4 and TRBJ1-6; D is ambiguous. CDR1 MRHNA and CDR2 SNTAGT come from the germline V gene. The length of the CDR3 is 18 residues. Trimming took off 2 bases at V and 1 base at J, with 15 bases between the two ends. Written as DNA, the CDR3 is TGTGCCAGCAGTGACGTCGTCGGTGGCAGGTCCTATAATTCACCCCTCCACTTT. It specifies CASSDVVGGRSYNSPLHF.

V usage is TRBV5-1 and J usage is TRBJ2-3; D is tentatively TRBD1 or TRBD2 (5 bases each). Germline V gene data show CDR1 as SGHRS and CDR2 as YFSETQ. The CDR3 is made up of 16 amino acids. The V gene lost 6 bases and the J gene lost 0 bases, with 17 bases spanning the gap. This chain's CDR3 is CASTPAGGTSTDTQYF. In DNA form, the CDR3 reads TGCGCCAGCACCCCGGCTGGGGGAACTAGCACAGATACGCAGTATTTT.

Many counts were recorded for this clonotype. The chain joins TRBV25-1 to TRBJ2-7; 7 bases match TRBD1. J was trimmed by 0 bases and V by 6 bases; bases with no gene match: 2. CDR3 length: 13 residues. Germline CDR1 is MGHDK and CDR2 is SYGVNS. The CDR3 nucleotides read TGTGCCAGCAGGACAGGGTACTCCTACGAGCAGTACTTC. This gives the protein CASRTGYSYEQYF.

The chain links TRBV18 to TRBJ2-7; 7 bases line up with TRBD1. CDR3 length equals 15 residues. J lost 1 base, V lost 5 bases, and 8 bases had no gene match. Germline assignment: CDR1 KGHSH and CDR2 LQKENI. This CDR3 reads CASSSTRQGSYEQYF. In DNA form, the CDR3 reads TGTGCCAGCTCAAGCACGAGACAGGGATCCTACGAGCAGTACTTC.

V and J are TRBV14 and TRBJ2-1; TRBD2 agrees at 10 bases. Trimming removed 1 base from V and 4 bases from J; junction bases left unmatched: 10. The CDR3 has 18 amino acids. The germline V gene has CDR1 SGHDN and CDR2 FVKESK. The DNA for the CDR3 is TGTGCCAGCAGCCAAGTGGCTAGCGGGAGAACTTCGTACAATGAGCAGTTCTTC. Translated, it gives CASSQVASGRTSYNEQFF.

The rearrangement uses TRBV10-3 and TRBJ2-5; D is perhaps TRBD2 (5 bases). This CDR3 is built from 13 residues. The V gene lost 7 bases and the J gene lost 5 bases, with 14 bases spanning the gap. Looked up from germline, CDR1 is ENHRY and CDR2 is SYGVKD. The DNA of the CDR3 is TGTGCCATCATGGCGGGTCCGGGGGAGACCCAGTACTTC. Translating it yields CAIMAGPGETQYF.

J is TRBJ2-1 and V is TRBV11-3; 8 nucleotides match TRBD2. The germline V gene has CDR1 SGHNT and CDR2 YENEEA. The CDR3 is 15 residues long. With V trimmed by 3 bases and J by 2 bases, 3 bases remained unmatched. CDR3 sequence (DNA): TGTGCCAGCAGCTTGACTAGCGTCACCTACAATGAGCAGTTCTTC. Its translation: CASSLTSVTYNEQFF.

With regard to this clonotype: Germline is not matched at one junction end, which may reflect a read error. This chain links TRBV7-7 with TRBJ2-7, with 8 bases matching TRBD2. The CDR3 has 13 amino acids. Germline V gives CDR1 SSHAT, CDR2 FNYEAQ (reference sequence). CDR3 sequence (DNA): TGTGCTAGCAGCTTACCGGGAGGGCGAGAGCAGTACTTC. Its translation is CASSLPGGREQYF.

At least ten counts were recorded for this clonotype. The V gene is TRBV5-1, the J gene TRBJ2-3, with D uncertain. The CDR3 contains 13 residues. V lost 1 base, J lost 4 bases, and 7 bases lay in between. Germline CDR1 is SGHRS and CDR2 is YFSETQ. CDR3 sequence (DNA): TGCGCCAGCAGCTTGCCTGGGCCAGATACGCAGTATTTT. It is translated as CASSLPGPDTQYF.